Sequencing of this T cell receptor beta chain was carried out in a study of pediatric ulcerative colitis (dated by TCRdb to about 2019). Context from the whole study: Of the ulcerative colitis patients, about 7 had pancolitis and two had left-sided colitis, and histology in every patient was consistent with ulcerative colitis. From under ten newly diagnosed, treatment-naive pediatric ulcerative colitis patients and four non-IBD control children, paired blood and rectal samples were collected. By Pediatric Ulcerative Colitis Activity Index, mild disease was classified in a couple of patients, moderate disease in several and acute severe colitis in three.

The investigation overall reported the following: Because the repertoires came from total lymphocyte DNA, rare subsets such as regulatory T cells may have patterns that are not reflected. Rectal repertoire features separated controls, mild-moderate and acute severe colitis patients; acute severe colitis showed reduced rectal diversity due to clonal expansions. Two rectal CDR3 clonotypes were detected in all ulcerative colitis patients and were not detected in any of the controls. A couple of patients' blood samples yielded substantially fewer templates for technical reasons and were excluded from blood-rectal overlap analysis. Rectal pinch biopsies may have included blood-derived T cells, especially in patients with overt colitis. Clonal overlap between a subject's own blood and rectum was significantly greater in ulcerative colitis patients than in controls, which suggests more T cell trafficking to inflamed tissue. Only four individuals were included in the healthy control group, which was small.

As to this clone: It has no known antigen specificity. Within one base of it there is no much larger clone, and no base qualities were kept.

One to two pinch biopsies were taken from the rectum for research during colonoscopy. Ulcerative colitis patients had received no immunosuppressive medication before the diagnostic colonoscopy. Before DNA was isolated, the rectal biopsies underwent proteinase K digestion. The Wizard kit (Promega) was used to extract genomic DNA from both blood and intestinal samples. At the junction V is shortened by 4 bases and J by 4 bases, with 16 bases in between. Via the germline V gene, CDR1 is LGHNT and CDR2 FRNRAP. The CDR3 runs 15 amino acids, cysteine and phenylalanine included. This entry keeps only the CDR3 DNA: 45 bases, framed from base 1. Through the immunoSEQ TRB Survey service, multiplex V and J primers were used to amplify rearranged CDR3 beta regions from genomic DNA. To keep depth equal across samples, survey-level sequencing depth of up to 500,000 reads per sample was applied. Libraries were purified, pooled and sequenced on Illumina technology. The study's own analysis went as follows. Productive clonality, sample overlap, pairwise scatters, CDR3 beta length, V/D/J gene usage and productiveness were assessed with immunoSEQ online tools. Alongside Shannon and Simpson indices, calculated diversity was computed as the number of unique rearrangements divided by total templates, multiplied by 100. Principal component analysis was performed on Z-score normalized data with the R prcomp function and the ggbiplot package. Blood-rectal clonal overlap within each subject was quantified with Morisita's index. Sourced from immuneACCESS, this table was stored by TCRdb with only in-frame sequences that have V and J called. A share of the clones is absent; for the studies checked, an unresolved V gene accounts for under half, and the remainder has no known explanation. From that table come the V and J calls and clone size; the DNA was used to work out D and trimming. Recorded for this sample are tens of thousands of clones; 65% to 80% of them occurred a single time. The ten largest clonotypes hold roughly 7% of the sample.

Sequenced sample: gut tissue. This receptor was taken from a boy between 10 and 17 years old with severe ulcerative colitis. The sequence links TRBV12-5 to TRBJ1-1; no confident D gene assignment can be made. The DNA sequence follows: TGTGCTAGTGGTTCCCGACTTACCCTGTCCACTGAAGCTTTCTTT. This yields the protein CASGSRLTLSTEAFF.